What follows are 25 T cell receptor beta chains derived from one specimen sequenced in a study of CD8+ T cells in alopecia areata (dated by TCRdb to 2016 to 2019). Library generation was performed with the immunoSEQ multiplex PCR assay. For TCR sequencing, RNA was extracted from every sample and reverse transcribed into cDNA to serve as template. Imported from immuneACCESS, the table was reduced by TCRdb to in-frame sequences with V and J called. These copies leave out some clones; in studies compared against another copy, an unresolved V gene accounts for under half, and the cause of the remainder is not known. The sample includes about 180,000 clones, with 50% to 75% observed a single time. The biggest ten clones account for 15% to 20% of the sample. This specimen's treatment or condition label, per the study, means: oral pan-JAK inhibitor, 5-10 mg twice daily. The material sequenced was CD4+ T cells sorted from blood, taken around week 55, from a patient treated with tofacitinib. The receptors derive from a human donor with alopecia areata.

The gene calls are TRBV5-1 and TRBJ1-1; D gene unclear. V gave up 3 bases and J gave up 4 bases, with 16 bases separating them. Germline values: CDR1 SGHRS, CDR2 YFSETQ. The CDR3 length is 15 residues. CDR3 sequence reads: CASSSNLNRGTEAFF. The CDR3 coding sequence is TGCGCCAGCAGCTCGAATCTTAATCGCGGCACTGAAGCTTTCTTT.

V is TRBV30 and J is TRBJ2-3; maybe TRBD1 (5 bases). CDR1 GTSNPN and CDR2 SVGIG come from the germline V gene (reference sequence). The germline V and J ends were trimmed by 4 bases and 1 base, with 12 bases remaining between them. This CDR3 has 14 amino acids. The CDR3 region has the DNA TGTGCCTGGAAAAGGGGCGGTGGCACAGATACGCAGTATTTT. It is translated as CAWKRGGGTDTQYF. The full variable domain, rest sourced from reference TRBV30 and TRBJ2-3, is SQTIHQWPATLVQPVGSPLSLECTVEGTSNPNLYWYRQAAGRGLQLLFYSVGIGQISSEVPQNLSASRPQDRQFILSSKKLLLSDSGFYLCAWKRGGGTDTQYFGPGTRLTVL.

In its sample, this clone was seen a few times. The chain combines TRBV29-1 with TRBJ2-7, with 14 bases identical to TRBD2. V lost 6 bases, J lost 1 base, and 5 bases stayed unmatched. Germline V CDR1 and CDR2: SQVTM, ANQGSEA. The CDR3 loop spans 15 amino acids. CDR3 sequence: CSVMGTSGGSYEQYF. CDR3 nucleotide sequence: TGCAGCGTGATGGGGACTAGCGGGGGATCCTACGAGCAGTACTTC.

The chain couples TRBV4-1 to TRBJ1-2; possible D gene TRBD1, 5 bases. CDR1 and CDR2 (germline): MGHRA, YSYEKL. Trimming stripped 1 base from V and 4 bases from J, with 7 bases between. The CDR3 loop spans 13 amino acids. The CDR3 bases are TGCGCCAGCAGCCAAGGGGGCAGCTATGGCTACACCTTC. Translation gives CASSQGGSYGYTF.

V is TRBV30 and J is TRBJ2-1; 8 bases are a match to TRBD2. CDR1 and CDR2 (germline): GTSNPN, SVGIG (reference sequence). Trimming cost V 0 bases and J 7 bases; bases outside gene matches: 11. CDR3 length equals 16 residues. CDR3 in amino acids: CAWSVRGLGGGNEQFF. The CDR3 DNA follows: TGTGCCTGGAGTGTAAGGGGACTAGGTGGGGGTAATGAGCAGTTCTTC.

The sample holds a few counts of this clone. CDR3 amino acids: CASSLDGAVYEQYF. The CDR3 DNA sequence: TGTGCCAGCAGCTTAGACGGGGCGGTATACGAGCAGTACTTC. This rearrangement joins TRBV7-9 to TRBJ2-7; D may match TRBD1 or TRBD2 (5 bases each). Trimming pared 1 base from V and 4 bases from J, leaving 11 bases between. Germline V lookup: CDR1 SEHNR, CDR2 FQNEAQ (reference sequence). This CDR3 has 14 residues.

The chain joins TRBV4-1 to TRBJ2-7; 7 bases map to TRBD2. The ends lost 0 bases at V and 3 bases at J; junction bases unmatched: 5. The CDR3 totals 15 residues. CDR1 and CDR2 (germline): MGHRA, YSYEKL. CDR3 nucleotide sequence: TGCGCCAGCAGCCAAGATCCCGGACTAGGCTACGAGCAGTACTTC. Protein: CASSQDPGLGYEQYF.

This clone was counted at least ten times. The V and J genes are TRBV10-2 and TRBJ2-1; 8 bases map to TRBD2. With 3 bases clipped from V and 6 bases from J, the junction kept 4 bases outside the gene matches. Germline V CDR1 and CDR2: WSHSY, SAAADI. The CDR3 consists of 14 residues. CDR3 loop: CASSDRGTSNEQFF. DNA of the CDR3: TGCGCCAGCAGTGACCGTGGGACTAGCAATGAGCAGTTCTTC.

This clone was detected only a few times. The chain carries TRBV19 and TRBJ2-5; the match to TRBD1 covers 8 bases. Germline CDR1 reads LNHDA; CDR2 reads SQIVND (reference sequence). The CDR3 loop spans 14 amino acids. Trimming took 4 bases from V and 1 from J; bases not matched to a gene: 2. The CDR3 sequence: CASSTGGLQETQYF. In nucleotides, the CDR3 is TGTGCCAGTAGTACAGGGGGCCTCCAAGAGACCCAGTACTTC.

The J gene is TRBJ2-7, the V gene TRBV11-3; D is perhaps TRBD1 (6 bases). Germline lookup yields CDR1 SGHNT and CDR2 YENEEA. V was trimmed by 2 bases and J by 6 bases, leaving 17 bases between them. The CDR3 has 15 amino acids. The CDR3 DNA reads TGTGCCAGCAGCTTATCAACAGGGCAAGGCTCCGAGCAGTACTTC. This encodes CASSLSTGQGSEQYF.

CDR3 in amino acids: CASSPLLQGLFTDTQYF. CDR3 sequence (DNA): TGTGCCAGCAGCCCCCTGTTACAGGGGCTATTCACAGATACGCAGTATTTT. This chain connects TRBV7-9 to TRBJ2-3; 7 bases are shared with TRBD1. J lost 2 bases, V lost 5 bases, and 13 bases had no gene match. There are 17 residues in the CDR3. Per the germline V gene, CDR1 is SEHNR and CDR2 is FQNEAQ (reference sequence). The variable domain in full, completed from reference TRBV7-9 and TRBJ2-3, reads DTGVSQNPRHKITKRGQNVTFRCDPISEHNRLYWYRQTLGQGPEFLTYFQNEAQLEKSRLLSDRFSAERPKGSFSTLEIQRTEQGDSAMYLCASSPLLQGLFTDTQYFGPGTRLTVL.

This clone has more than one count but fewer than ten. This sequence joins TRBV4-2 and TRBJ1-6; D remains ambiguous. The germline gives CDR1 LGHNA, CDR2 YNFKEQ. The ends were cut back, 0 bases at V and 9 bases at J, with 12 bases in the middle. The CDR3 is made up of 15 amino acids. The CDR3 here is CASSQDPRSVSPLHF. DNA of the CDR3: TGTGCCAGCAGCCAAGATCCACGGTCGGTTTCACCCCTCCACTTT.

The J gene is TRBJ2-3, the V gene TRBV2; D unresolved. V was shortened by 2 bases and J by 13 bases, with 10 bases between the two germline ends. The germline CDR1 and CDR2 sequences are SNHLY and FYNNEI. CDR3 length: 11 amino acids. The CDR3 loop is CASSERDPKYF. The CDR3 nucleotides read TGTGCCAGCAGTGAACGCGACCCGAAGTATTTT.

This chain connects TRBV4-1 to TRBJ2-3; D unresolved. V lost 1 base and J lost 0, with 14 bases in between. Germline CDR1 and CDR2: MGHRA and YSYEKL. This CDR3 is 17 amino acids long. The CDR3 loop is CASSQGLGLLSTDTQYF. The CDR3 DNA reads as TGCGCCAGCAGCCAAGGCTTAGGTCTTCTTAGCACAGATACGCAGTATTTT.

The chain recombines TRBV6-6 with TRBJ2-1; possible D gene TRBD1, 6 bases. Germline values: CDR1 MNHNY, CDR2 SVGAGI (reference sequence). The CDR3 covers 12 residues. Trimming took 8 bases from V and 7 from J, leaving 12 bases between them. The CDR3 DNA is TGTGCCAGCTTCCTCAGGGGAAATGAGCAGTTCTTC. As protein: CASFLRGNEQFF.

V is TRBV30 and J is TRBJ2-4; unclear D gene. V lost 2 bases and J lost 6, with 23 bases in between. Germline values: CDR1 GTSNPN, CDR2 SVGIG (reference sequence). The CDR3 is 17 residues long. For the CDR3, the DNA is TGTGCCTGGAGTCGAGCCAGGACCCCAACCCCGAGAAACATTCAGTACTTC. Translating gives CAWSRARTPTPRNIQYF.

Points on this clone: Other DNA sequences in this sample translate to the same CDR3. The chain combines TRBV29-1 with TRBJ2-1; D call uncertain. The length of the CDR3 is 12 residues. Germline-derived CDR1 and CDR2 are SQVTM and ANQGSEA. Trimming stripped 4 bases from V and 4 bases from J, with 8 bases between. DNA of the CDR3: TGCAGCGTTGGAGACCGATACAATGAGCAGTTCTTC. Its translation is CSVGDRYNEQFF.

The chain employs TRBV10-3 and TRBJ2-7; D unclear. This CDR3 is 12 amino acids long. CDR1 and CDR2 from the germline V gene are ENHRY and SYGVKD. With 4 bases removed from V and 0 bases from J, the gap between germline ends came to 4 bases. The CDR3 DNA is TGTGCCATCAGTGCCGTCTCCTACGAGCAGTACTTC. Translated: CAISAVSYEQYF.

The chain joins TRBV4-2 to TRBJ1-5, with unresolved D. This CDR3 spans 15 amino acids. Trimming took off 0 bases at V and 6 bases at J, with 12 bases between the two ends. CDR1 LGHNA and CDR2 YNFKEQ come from the germline V gene. The CDR3 DNA sequence: TGTGCCAGCAGCCAAGATTATCTGGTCGGTCAGCCCCAGCATTTT. Translation: CASSQDYLVGQPQHF.

There are a few counts of this clone. CDR3 nucleotides: TGCAGCGTTCTGGACGGGTATGGCTACACCTTC. It translates to CSVLDGYGYTF. This chain joins TRBV29-1 and TRBJ1-2; D is undetermined. The CDR3 runs to 11 residues. Trimming left V 5 bases short and J 5 bases short, with 9 bases between. Germline CDR1 and CDR2: SQVTM and ANQGSEA.

V and J are TRBV7-9 and TRBJ2-5, with 9 bases that match TRBD2. Germline CDR1 is SEHNR and CDR2 is FQNEAQ (reference sequence). V lost 0 bases, J lost 3 bases, and 8 bases stayed unmatched. This CDR3 has 17 residues. The CDR3 here is CASSLALGSGGEETQYF. In DNA form, the CDR3 reads TGTGCCAGCAGCTTAGCGCTTGGTAGCGGGGGCGAAGAGACCCAGTACTTC.

The gene calls are TRBV29-1 and TRBJ2-7, with 7 positions matching TRBD1. Germline CDR1 and CDR2: SQVTM and ANQGSEA. The CDR3 has 14 amino acids. V shed 2 bases and J 2 bases; nucleotides not matched to a gene: 6. CDR3 sequence reads: CSVELSQGAYEQYF. As DNA, the CDR3 is TGCAGCGTTGAACTCAGTCAGGGGGCCTACGAGCAGTACTTC.

This chain uses TRBV4-1 with TRBJ2-5; TRBD2 agrees at 13 bases. J lost 4 bases, V lost 0 bases, and 5 bases had no gene match. Germline V gene sequence: CDR1 MGHRA, CDR2 YSYEKL. The CDR3 sequence is 17 residues long. CDR3 protein: CASSQDLWTSGGETQYF. The DNA of the CDR3 is TGCGCCAGCAGCCAAGATCTGTGGACTAGCGGGGGAGAGACCCAGTACTTC.

The chain couples TRBV25-1 to TRBJ2-7, with a weak D call TRBD1 (6 bases). Per germline, CDR1 MGHDK and CDR2 SYGVNS. The CDR3 is 13 amino acids. V dropped 3 bases and J dropped 6 bases, with 12 bases sitting between them. The CDR3 is CASSDYRAAEQYF. CDR3 DNA sequence: TGTGCCAGCAGTGACTACAGGGCGGCCGAGCAGTACTTC.

This chain links TRBV6-4 with TRBJ2-2; perhaps TRBD1 as D (5 bases). Germline CDR1 and CDR2: MRHNA and SNTAGT. The CDR3 has 15 amino acids. V lost 4 bases and J 2 bases, leaving 11 bases between the germline ends. The CDR3 region is CASSAQGINTGELFF. The CDR3 DNA is TGTGCCAGCAGTGCCCAGGGAATTAACACCGGGGAGCTGTTTTTT.